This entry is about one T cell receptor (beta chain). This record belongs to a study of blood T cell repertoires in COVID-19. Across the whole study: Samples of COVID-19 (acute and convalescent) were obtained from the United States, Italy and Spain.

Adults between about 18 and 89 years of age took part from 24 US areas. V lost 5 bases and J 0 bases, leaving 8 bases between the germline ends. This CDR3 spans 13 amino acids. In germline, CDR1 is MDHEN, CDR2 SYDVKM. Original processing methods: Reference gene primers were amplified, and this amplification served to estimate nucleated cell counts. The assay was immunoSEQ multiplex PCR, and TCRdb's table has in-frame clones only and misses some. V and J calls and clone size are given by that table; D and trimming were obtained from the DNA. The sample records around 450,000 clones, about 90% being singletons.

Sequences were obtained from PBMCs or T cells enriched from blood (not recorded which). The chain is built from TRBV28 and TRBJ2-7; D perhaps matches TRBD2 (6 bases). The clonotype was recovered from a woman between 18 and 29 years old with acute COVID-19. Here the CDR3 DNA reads TGTGCCAGCAGTCGGGACTCCTCCTACGAGCAGTACTTC. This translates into CASSRDSSYEQYF.